A single sample is the source of the 10 T cell receptor beta chains below, sequenced in a study of blood T cell repertoires in COVID-19. The method was immunoSEQ multiplex PCR; TCRdb's version includes in-frame clones alone and lacks a portion of them. The data contain more than 85,000 clones, 75% to 85% of them singletons. Sequenced input: peripheral blood. These receptors originate from a woman of 80 years or more with active or convalescent COVID-19.

The chain combines TRBV28 with TRBJ2-7; no reliable D call. V lost 5 bases, J lost 2 bases, and 4 bases lay in between. Germline V gives CDR1 MDHEN, CDR2 SYDVKM. This CDR3 comprises 11 residues. The CDR3 reads CASSPAYEQYF. In DNA form, the CDR3 reads TGTGCCAGCAGTCCCGCCTACGAGCAGTACTTC.

This rearrangement joins TRBV13 to TRBJ1-2, with D hard to call. Germline V gene data show CDR1 as PRHDT and CDR2 as FYEKMQ (reference sequence). Trimming cost V 1 base and J 6 bases, with 6 bases left between them. CDR3 size: 12 residues. CDR3 sequence: CASSLAGDGYTF. In DNA form, the CDR3 reads TGTGCCAGCAGCTTAGCGGGAGATGGCTACACCTTC.

V is TRBV24-1 and J is TRBJ2-2; a weak D match, TRBD2 (5 bases). Deletions cut 3 bases from V and 1 base from J, with 8 bases between. The CDR3 is 15 amino acids. Germline V gene sequence: CDR1 KGHDR, CDR2 SFDVKD. As DNA, the CDR3 is TGTGCCACCAGTGATCTAGCCAAGAACACCGGGGAGCTGTTTTTT. It translates to CATSDLAKNTGELFF.

CDR3 nucleotide sequence: TGTGCCAGCAGCTTAGTTGTAGTGGCCGGGGAGCTGTTTTTT. It translates to CASSLVVVAGELFF. The chain combines TRBV7-2 with TRBJ2-2, with D unclear. The CDR3 has 14 residues. Germline-derived CDR1 and CDR2 are SGHTA and FQGNSA. Trimming shortened V by 1 base and J by 6 bases, and 9 bases separated the two germline ends.

The rearrangement links TRBV3-1 (or the pseudogene TRBV3-2) to TRBJ1-6; TRBD1 matches 8 bases. Germline V CDR1 and CDR2: LGHDT, YNNKEL (reference sequence). V gave up 4 bases and J gave up 10 bases; unmatched junction bases: 9. The CDR3 spans 15 residues. The CDR3 nucleotides are TGTGCCAGCAGCCGCCCTGGGGACAGGAACTCACCCCTCCACTTT. This translates into CASSRPGDRNSPLHF.

The V gene is TRBV5-4, the J gene TRBJ1-3; D is possibly TRBD1 (6 bases). Germline values: CDR1 SGHNT, CDR2 YYREEE (reference sequence). V shed 3 bases and J shed 2 bases, with 9 bases lying between them. The CDR3 covers 14 residues. The CDR3 is CASSSTGTGNTIYF. CDR3 in DNA: TGTGCCAGCAGCTCAACAGGGACTGGAAACACCATATATTTT.

The J gene is TRBJ1-6, the V gene TRBV7-2; TRBD1 agrees at 7 bases. This CDR3 contains 16 residues. V dropped 2 bases and J dropped 14; count of bases not matched to a gene: 15. CDR1 SGHTA and CDR2 FQGNSA come from the germline V gene. The CDR3 protein is CASSLYSGQAGSALHF. CDR3 bases: TGTGCCAGCAGCTTATATTCCGGACAGGCGGGGTCGGCCCTCCACTTT. The whole variable domain, remainder taken from reference TRBV7-2 and TRBJ1-6, is GAGVSQSPSNKVTEKGKDVELRCDPISGHTALYWYRQSLGQGLEFLIYFQGNSAPDKSGLPSDRFSAERTGGSVSTLTIQRTQQEDSAVYLCASSLYSGQAGSALHFGNGTRLTVT.

This sequence joins TRBV9 and TRBJ2-3, with 9 bases fitting TRBD1. Germline V gene lookup returns CDR1 SGDLS and CDR2 YYNGEE. The CDR3 loop spans 17 amino acids. The J segment lost 4 bases and the V segment lost 3 bases, leaving 12 bases of the junction unmatched. Here the CDR3 DNA reads TGTGCCAGCAGCGCCTATCAACCGGGACAGGGCGCAGATACGCAGTATTTT. Encoded protein: CASSAYQPGQGADTQYF.

This clone was seen more than once but under ten times. The rearrangement links TRBV3-1 (or the pseudogene TRBV3-2) to TRBJ1-2, with TRBD1 matching 7 bases. Trimming took 0 bases from V and 3 from J; bases not matched to a gene: 4. The CDR3 has 15 amino acids. Germline values: CDR1 LGHDT, CDR2 YNNKEL (reference sequence). DNA of the CDR3: TGTGCCAGCAGCCAAGAAGGGGGCAGGGACTATGGCTACACCTTC. This translates into CASSQEGGRDYGYTF.

V and J are TRBV3-1 (or the pseudogene TRBV3-2) and TRBJ1-2; 8 nucleotides line up with TRBD1. V was pared by 4 bases and J by 3 bases, with 13 bases of the junction left unmatched. The CDR3 spans 17 residues. Germline V gene lookup returns CDR1 LGHDT and CDR2 YNNKEL (reference sequence). CDR3 sequence reads: CASSRGGRTGSHYGYTF. The CDR3 DNA sequence: TGTGCCAGCAGCCGGGGGGGCAGGACAGGGTCCCACTATGGCTACACCTTC.